This record looks at one T cell receptor (beta chain) sequence and its context. Its antigen is undetermined. The CDR3 consists of 14 residues. Germline-derived CDR1 and CDR2 are LGHNA and YNFKEQ. The V gene lost 0 bases and the J gene lost 3 bases, with 7 bases spanning the gap. TCRdb's copy holds only in-frame clones and misses some; the assay was immunoSEQ multiplex PCR. The data hold some 20,000 clones, with approximately 84% observed a single time. The data were obtained in a study of cytotoxic CD8 clonotypes in ibrutinib-treated CLL. Study-level information: Response sampling came at median around a year of treatment, ranging 6 to 36 months.

Study conclusions and caveats: Before falling back toward baseline at progression, clonality had risen at the time of ibrutinib response. There were differences in sampling times between sustained-remission and progressing patients. Among the clonotypes, public ones were uncommon and contracted or held stable on treatment.

The sample was PBMCs, taken before ibrutinib treatment. The chain employs TRBV4-2 and TRBJ2-3; D gene ambiguous. The TCR comes from a human donor with chronic lymphocytic leukemia. The CDR3 nucleotides read TGTGCCAGCAGCCAAGAAGAGCCAACAGATACGCAGTATTTT. Amino acids: CASSQEEPTDTQYF.